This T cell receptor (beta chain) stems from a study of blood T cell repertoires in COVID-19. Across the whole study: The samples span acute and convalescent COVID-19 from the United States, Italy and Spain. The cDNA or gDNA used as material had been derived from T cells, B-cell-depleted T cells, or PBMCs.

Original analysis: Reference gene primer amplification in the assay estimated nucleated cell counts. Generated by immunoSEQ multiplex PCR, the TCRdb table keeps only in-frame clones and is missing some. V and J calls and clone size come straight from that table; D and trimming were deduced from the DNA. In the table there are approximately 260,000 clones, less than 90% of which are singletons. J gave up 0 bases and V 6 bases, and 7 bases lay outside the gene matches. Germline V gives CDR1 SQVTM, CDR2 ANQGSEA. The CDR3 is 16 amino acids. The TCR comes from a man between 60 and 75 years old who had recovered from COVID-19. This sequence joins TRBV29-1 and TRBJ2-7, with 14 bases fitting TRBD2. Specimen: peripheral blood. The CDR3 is CSVGTSGRVSSYEQYF. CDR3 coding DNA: TGCAGCGTCGGGACTAGCGGGAGAGTAAGCTCCTACGAGCAGTACTTC.